The rows below give T cell receptor beta chains drawn from one sample of a study of identical twins. TCRdb fed the 5' RACE reads into MiXCR, producing one record per CDR3 protein. The repertoire holds 1.5 million to 2 million distinct CDR3 sequences, with 25% to 35% as singletons. Sequenced material: cord blood. These receptors were taken from a newborn girl in good health. The CDR3 runs from the conserved cysteine through the conserved F or W. D genes are given only for firm matches. For some rows the clone size is stated as once, few or many, or as a class when expanded; others skip it.

-,TRBJ2-7,16,TRBD1,TRBV12-3/TRBV12-4,TGTGCCAGCAGTTTAACTGCCGGGACAGGGTGGTACGAGCAGTACTTC,CASSLTAGTGWYEQYF
-,TRBJ2-5,11,-,TRBV3-1,TGTGCCAGCATAGGGCGCGGGACCCAGTACTTC,CASIGRGTQYF
many,TRBJ1-2,10,-,TRBV7-9,TGTGCCAGCAGCTTAGAGGGCTACACCTTC,CASSLEGYTF
-,TRBJ1-1,13,-,TRBV6-4,TGTGCCAGCTCGACAGGCCCAAACACTGAAGCTTTCTTT,CASSTGPNTEAFF
few,TRBJ1-1,14,-,TRBV4-2,TGTGCCAGCAGCCAAGATGCAGGAAACACTGAAGCTTTCTTT,CASSQDAGNTEAFF
few,TRBJ1-5,14,-,TRBV6-6,TGTGCCAGCAGTTACTGGGGATTCAATCAGCCCCAGCATTTT,CASSYWGFNQPQHF
-,TRBJ2-1,17,TRBD2,TRBV20-1,TGCAGTGCTAGTGTCCAAAGCGGGGGGAGCTCCTACAATGAGCAGTTCTTC,CSASVQSGGSSYNEQFF
-,TRBJ2-7,15,TRBD2,TRBV20-1,TGCAGTGCTAGTCCCCCTAGCGGCCCCTCCTACGAGCAGTACTTC,CSASPPSGPSYEQYF
-,TRBJ1-1,12,-,TRBV20-1,TGCAGTGCTAGAGGATTGGGCGCTGAAGCTTTCTTT,CSARGLGAEAFF
few,TRBJ2-1,15,-,TRBV4-2,TGTGCCAGCAGCCAAGAGGAGGGACCCTACAATGAGCAGTTCTTC,CASSQEEGPYNEQFF
-,TRBJ1-2,11,-,TRBV6-5,TGTGCCAGCAGGGGGACTGGGGGCTACACCTTC,CASRGTGGYTF
-,TRBJ2-5,14,TRBD2,TRBV20-1,TGCAGTGCTCCAACCGGGACTACTCAAGAGACCCAGTACTTC,CSAPTGTTQETQYF
-,TRBJ2-1,15,TRBD2,TRBV20-1,TGCAGTGCTAGAGATCTTGGGGACTACTACAATGAGCAGTTCTTC,CSARDLGDYYNEQFF
-,TRBJ2-1,15,-,TRBV12-5,TGTGCTAGTGGACCCGGGACACCGTGGGGCAATGAGCAGTTCTTC,CASGPGTPWGNEQFF
many,TRBJ2-7,14,-,TRBV27,TGTGCCAGCAGTTTAAGGGCGACAGCTTACGAGCAGTACTTC,CASSLRATAYEQYF
many,TRBJ2-1,16,-,TRBV29-1,TGCAGCGTTGGACCCCCCTTAGCCGGGTCCTACAATGAGCAGTTCTTC,CSVGPPLAGSYNEQFF
few,TRBJ2-1,14,TRBD2,TRBV20-1,TGCAGTGCCCAAGGGGGACTAGCGCAAAATGAGCAGTTCTTC,CSAQGGLAQNEQFF
-,TRBJ1-5,15,TRBD1,TRBV20-1,TGCAGTGCTAGAGAAACCGGACAGGGTAATCAGCCCCAGCATTTT,CSARETGQGNQPQHF
-,TRBJ2-7,14,TRBD1,TRBV12-3/TRBV12-4,TGTGCCAGCAGTTTTGAAGGGGGCTCCCACGAGCAGTACTTC,CASSFEGGSHEQYF
-,TRBJ2-7,13,TRBD1,TRBV6-5,TGTGCCAGCAATCCGTTTCACAGGGGCGAGCAGTACTTC,CASNPFHRGEQYF
-,TRBJ1-2,12,-,TRBV10-3,TGTGCCATCAGTTACCACAGCTATGGCTACACCTTC,CAISYHSYGYTF
many,TRBJ2-1,13,-,TRBV7-9,TGTGCCAGCAGCTTAGGCCTCCTTAATGAGCAGTTCTTC,CASSLGLLNEQFF
-,TRBJ2-2,13,-,TRBV12-3/TRBV12-4,TGTGCCAGCAGTTTAGAGCTCCCCGGGGAGCTGTTTTTT,CASSLELPGELFF
few,TRBJ2-1,13,-,TRBV12-3/TRBV12-4,TGTGCCAGCAGTTTCATGGTTGACAATGAGCAGTTCTTC,CASSFMVDNEQFF
few,TRBJ1-6,12,-,TRBV20-1,TGCAGTGCTCCCCACTCCAGGGGTGAATACCACTTT,CSAPHSRGEYHF
-,TRBJ2-3,14,-,TRBV12-3/TRBV12-4,TGTGCCAGCAGCCTGGAGATGAGAACAGATACGCAGTATTTT,CASSLEMRTDTQYF
-,TRBJ1-5,14,-,TRBV12-3/TRBV12-4,TGTGCCAGCAGTTTGAAACGGCGCAATCAGCCCCAGCATTTT,CASSLKRRNQPQHF
few,TRBJ2-7,17,-,TRBV2,TGTGCCAGCAGTGAAGCGCGGAACAGCCGAATCTCCTACGAGCAGTACTTC,CASSEARNSRISYEQYF
few,TRBJ2-4,13,TRBD1,TRBV2,TGTGCCAGCAGTGACAGGGGGCAAAACATTCAGTACTTC,CASSDRGQNIQYF
-,TRBJ2-3,15,-,TRBV7-2,TGTGCCAGTAGCTTATTGGGACTTCGCACAGATACGCAGTATTTT,CASSLLGLRTDTQYF
-,TRBJ2-1,15,TRBD2,TRBV19,TGTGCCAGTAGTATAACTAGCGGGACCTACAATGAGCAGTTCTTC,CASSITSGTYNEQFF
few,TRBJ2-7,12,TRBD1,TRBV10-3,TGTGCCATCACCGGACAGGGACGGGAGCAGTACTTC,CAITGQGREQYF
few,TRBJ2-7,15,-,TRBV5-1,TGCGCCAGCAGCTTGGACAGGGTGGAGACCTACGAGCAGTACTTC,CASSLDRVETYEQYF
once,TRBJ2-5,16,-,TRBV14,TGTGCCAGCAGCCAAGTTGAAAGTTGGCTCCAAGAGACCCAGTACTTC,CASSQVESWLQETQYF
few,TRBJ2-7,16,TRBD2,TRBV5-1,TGCGCCAGCAGCTTGGCCGCTAGCGGGCGTTCCTACGAGCAGTACTTC,CASSLAASGRSYEQYF
many,TRBJ2-7,12,-,TRBV12-3/TRBV12-4,TGTGCCAGCAGCCCAGAAGCCTACGAGCAGTACTTC,CASSPEAYEQYF
-,TRBJ2-1,14,-,TRBV3-1,TGTGCCAGCAGCCAAGGGGGAGCCTCTAAGGAGCAGTTCTTC,CASSQGGASKEQFF
-,TRBJ1-6,15,TRBD1,TRBV15,TGTGCCACCAGCCCCGGGACAGGGAGGCATTCACCCCTCCACTTT,CATSPGTGRHSPLHF
-,TRBJ1-4,14,TRBD1,TRBV5-1,TGCGCCAGCAGCGTGGGACAGGGACAGGAAAAACTGTTTTTT,CASSVGQGQEKLFF
-,TRBJ2-7,14,-,TRBV20-1,TGCAGTGCCCCTGTAAGGGGCCGGGGTAACGAGCAGTACTTC,CSAPVRGRGNEQYF
few,TRBJ2-5,14,-,TRBV3-1,TGTGCCAGCAGCCCCCGACTAGTTACAGAGACCCAGTACTTC,CASSPRLVTETQYF
-,TRBJ2-7,15,TRBD1,TRBV28,TGTGCCAGCAGTCCTGACCAGGGACAGTCCTACGAGCAGTACTTC,CASSPDQGQSYEQYF
-,TRBJ1-2,15,TRBD1,TRBV3-1,TGTGCCAGCAGCCAAGATCCAGGGGGCGACTATGGCTACACCTTC,CASSQDPGGDYGYTF
few,TRBJ1-1,15,-,TRBV14,TGTGCCAGCAGCCAAGCACGGGGCAGGAACACTGAAGCTTTCTTT,CASSQARGRNTEAFF
-,TRBJ1-2,16,-,TRBV6-5,TGTGCCAGCAGTTACGGACCACCAGGGGAAGGGTATGGCTACACCTTC,CASSYGPPGEGYGYTF
-,TRBJ1-6,17,-,TRBV2,TGTGCCAGCACCACCGGGGGGGGCTTCTCCTATAATTCACCCCTCCACTTT,CASTTGGGFSYNSPLHF
-,TRBJ2-1,15,-,TRBV2,TGTGCCAGCAAGGCTGGACCGGGGATCCAAGAGACCCAGTTCTTC,CASKAGPGIQETQFF
-,TRBJ2-2,14,-,TRBV27,TGTGCCAGCAGCCCCAACAGGAGCCCCGGGGAGCTGTTTTTT,CASSPNRSPGELFF
-,TRBJ2-2,16,TRBD2,TRBV24-1,TGTGCCACCAGTGATCGGACTAGCGGGACCCGAGGGGAGCTGTTTTTT,CATSDRTSGTRGELFF
few,TRBJ2-1,18,-,TRBV15,TGTGCCACCAGCAGGAAAGAGGGGTGGCTGAGCTCCTACAATGAGCAGTTCTTC,CATSRKEGWLSSYNEQFF
-,TRBJ2-1,16,TRBD2,TRBV4-1,TGCGCCAGCAGCCAAGATAGCGGGAGCGGGGGGGGTGAGCAGTTCTTC,CASSQDSGSGGGEQFF
-,TRBJ2-3,12,-,TRBV29-1,TGCAGCGTGGGGTACAGGGCCGATACGCAGTATTTT,CSVGYRADTQYF
-,TRBJ1-2,17,TRBD1,TRBV13,TGTGCCAGCAGCCCCCGGGCAGGGGGCTCAGTGGACTATGGCTACACCTTC,CASSPRAGGSVDYGYTF
once,TRBJ1-2,14,-,TRBV7-9,TGTGCTAGCAGCCCCGCCCAGGGTAACTATGGCTACACCTTC,CASSPAQGNYGYTF
-,TRBJ1-2,14,-,TRBV30,TGTGCCTGGAGCATACCGGGGCTTAACTATGGCTACACCTTC,CAWSIPGLNYGYTF